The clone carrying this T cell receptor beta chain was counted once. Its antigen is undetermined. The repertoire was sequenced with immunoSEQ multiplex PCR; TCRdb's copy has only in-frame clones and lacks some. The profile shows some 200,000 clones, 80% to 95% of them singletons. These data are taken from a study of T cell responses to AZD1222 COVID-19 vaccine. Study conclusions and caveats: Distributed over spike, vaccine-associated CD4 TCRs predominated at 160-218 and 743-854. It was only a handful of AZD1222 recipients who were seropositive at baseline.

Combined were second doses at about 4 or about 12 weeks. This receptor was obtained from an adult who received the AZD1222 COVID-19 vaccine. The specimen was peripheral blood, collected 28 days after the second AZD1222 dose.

The CDR3 reads CASSYSSRNQPQHF. CDR3 nucleotide sequence: TGTGCCAGCAGTTACTCGAGTCGCAATCAGCCCCAGCATTTT. The chain combines TRBV6-2 or TRBV6-3 with TRBJ1-5; no clear D. Trimming pared 0 bases from V and 2 bases from J, leaving 5 bases between. CDR3 size: 14 residues. CDR1 MNHEY and CDR2 SVGEGT come from the germline V gene.